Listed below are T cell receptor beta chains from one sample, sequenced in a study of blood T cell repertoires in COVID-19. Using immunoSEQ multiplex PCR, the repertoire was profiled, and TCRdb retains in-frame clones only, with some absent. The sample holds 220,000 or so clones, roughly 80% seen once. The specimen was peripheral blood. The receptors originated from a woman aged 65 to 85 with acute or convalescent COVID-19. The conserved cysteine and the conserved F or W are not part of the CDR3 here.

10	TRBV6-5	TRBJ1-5	ASSITVEPQH
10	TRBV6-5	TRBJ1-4	ASGQNLEKLF
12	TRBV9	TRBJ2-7	ASSVGGGPREQY
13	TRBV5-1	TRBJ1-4	ASSPGGGSVEKLF
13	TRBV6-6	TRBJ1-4	ASSYSSQAVEKLF
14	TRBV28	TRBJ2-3	ASSQAGGTSGDTQY
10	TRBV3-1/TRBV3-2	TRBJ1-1	ASSSARAEAF
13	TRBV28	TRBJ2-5	ASSLRSFVQETQY
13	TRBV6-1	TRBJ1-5	ASSEGTASNQPQH
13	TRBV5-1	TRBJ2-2	ASSLEGKSAGELF
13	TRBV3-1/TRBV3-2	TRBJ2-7	ASSQTGTSDTLQY
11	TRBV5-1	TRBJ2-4	ASSSGEGNIQY
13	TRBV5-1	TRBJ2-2	ASSLNNLNTGELF
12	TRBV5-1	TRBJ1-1	ASSLRDLNTEAF
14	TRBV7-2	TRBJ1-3	ASSLGPTGSGNTIY
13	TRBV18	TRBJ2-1	ASSRGLVGENEQF
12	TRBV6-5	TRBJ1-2	ASSYSGGRYGYT
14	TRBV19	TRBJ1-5	ASSAPSGTGNQPQH
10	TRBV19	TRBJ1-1	ASSTSNTEAF
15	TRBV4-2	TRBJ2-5	ASSRGAASGVQETQY
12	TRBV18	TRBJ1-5	ASSTSWGDQPQH
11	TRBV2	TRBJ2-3	ASVAGITDTQY
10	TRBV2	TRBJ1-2	ASRQENYGYT
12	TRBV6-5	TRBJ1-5	ASSLTGGDQPQH
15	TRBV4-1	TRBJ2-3	ASSHLPSATGDDTQY
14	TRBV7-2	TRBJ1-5	ASSPFGTFSNQPQH
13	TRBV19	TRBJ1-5	ASTLSWTSNQPQH
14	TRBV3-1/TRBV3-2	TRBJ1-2	ASSQFNRGGSYGYT
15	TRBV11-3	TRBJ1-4	ASSLQTLTGGNEKLF
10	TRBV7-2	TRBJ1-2	ASSLDGYGYT
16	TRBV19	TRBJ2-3	ASSMKGLAPISTDTQY
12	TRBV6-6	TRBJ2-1	ASTRDRAYNEQF
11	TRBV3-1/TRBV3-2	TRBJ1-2	ASSQVTAYGYT
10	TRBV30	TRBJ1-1	AWSGRGDEAF
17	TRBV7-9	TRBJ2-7	ASSPARSGLARGSYEQY